This T cell receptor beta chain emerged from a study of cytomegalovirus exposure and HLA in healthy donors. Study results and limitations: Rare sequences made up most TCRs, while some public TCRs were found in many donors. What was likely a sequencing artifact was a cluster of highly shared sequence variants. A classifier reportedly called cytomegalovirus status with high sensitivity and specificity. In an earlier analysis, about 87% or about 30%: the productive usage of most TCR beta V segments.

The study ran its PCR with 60 Vbeta and 13 Jbeta primers. Produced via immunoSEQ multiplex PCR; TCRdb's table is partial and in-frame only. Of around 190,000 clones in the sample, approximately 86% were seen once. CDR1 and CDR2 from the germline V gene are SGHVS and FNYEAQ. CDR3 length: 13 amino acids. Trimming pared 5 bases from V and 8 bases from J, leaving 15 bases between. Of note for this clone: What it recognizes is unknown.

The J gene is TRBJ1-2, the V gene TRBV7-6, with D tentatively TRBD1 (5 bases). Sequences were obtained from PBMCs. The TCR was taken from a woman under 30 in good health and CMV-seronegative. The CDR3 DNA sequence: TGTGCCAGCAGCGATACAGGCCTAGGGGGCTACACCTTC. This codes for CASSDTGLGGYTF.